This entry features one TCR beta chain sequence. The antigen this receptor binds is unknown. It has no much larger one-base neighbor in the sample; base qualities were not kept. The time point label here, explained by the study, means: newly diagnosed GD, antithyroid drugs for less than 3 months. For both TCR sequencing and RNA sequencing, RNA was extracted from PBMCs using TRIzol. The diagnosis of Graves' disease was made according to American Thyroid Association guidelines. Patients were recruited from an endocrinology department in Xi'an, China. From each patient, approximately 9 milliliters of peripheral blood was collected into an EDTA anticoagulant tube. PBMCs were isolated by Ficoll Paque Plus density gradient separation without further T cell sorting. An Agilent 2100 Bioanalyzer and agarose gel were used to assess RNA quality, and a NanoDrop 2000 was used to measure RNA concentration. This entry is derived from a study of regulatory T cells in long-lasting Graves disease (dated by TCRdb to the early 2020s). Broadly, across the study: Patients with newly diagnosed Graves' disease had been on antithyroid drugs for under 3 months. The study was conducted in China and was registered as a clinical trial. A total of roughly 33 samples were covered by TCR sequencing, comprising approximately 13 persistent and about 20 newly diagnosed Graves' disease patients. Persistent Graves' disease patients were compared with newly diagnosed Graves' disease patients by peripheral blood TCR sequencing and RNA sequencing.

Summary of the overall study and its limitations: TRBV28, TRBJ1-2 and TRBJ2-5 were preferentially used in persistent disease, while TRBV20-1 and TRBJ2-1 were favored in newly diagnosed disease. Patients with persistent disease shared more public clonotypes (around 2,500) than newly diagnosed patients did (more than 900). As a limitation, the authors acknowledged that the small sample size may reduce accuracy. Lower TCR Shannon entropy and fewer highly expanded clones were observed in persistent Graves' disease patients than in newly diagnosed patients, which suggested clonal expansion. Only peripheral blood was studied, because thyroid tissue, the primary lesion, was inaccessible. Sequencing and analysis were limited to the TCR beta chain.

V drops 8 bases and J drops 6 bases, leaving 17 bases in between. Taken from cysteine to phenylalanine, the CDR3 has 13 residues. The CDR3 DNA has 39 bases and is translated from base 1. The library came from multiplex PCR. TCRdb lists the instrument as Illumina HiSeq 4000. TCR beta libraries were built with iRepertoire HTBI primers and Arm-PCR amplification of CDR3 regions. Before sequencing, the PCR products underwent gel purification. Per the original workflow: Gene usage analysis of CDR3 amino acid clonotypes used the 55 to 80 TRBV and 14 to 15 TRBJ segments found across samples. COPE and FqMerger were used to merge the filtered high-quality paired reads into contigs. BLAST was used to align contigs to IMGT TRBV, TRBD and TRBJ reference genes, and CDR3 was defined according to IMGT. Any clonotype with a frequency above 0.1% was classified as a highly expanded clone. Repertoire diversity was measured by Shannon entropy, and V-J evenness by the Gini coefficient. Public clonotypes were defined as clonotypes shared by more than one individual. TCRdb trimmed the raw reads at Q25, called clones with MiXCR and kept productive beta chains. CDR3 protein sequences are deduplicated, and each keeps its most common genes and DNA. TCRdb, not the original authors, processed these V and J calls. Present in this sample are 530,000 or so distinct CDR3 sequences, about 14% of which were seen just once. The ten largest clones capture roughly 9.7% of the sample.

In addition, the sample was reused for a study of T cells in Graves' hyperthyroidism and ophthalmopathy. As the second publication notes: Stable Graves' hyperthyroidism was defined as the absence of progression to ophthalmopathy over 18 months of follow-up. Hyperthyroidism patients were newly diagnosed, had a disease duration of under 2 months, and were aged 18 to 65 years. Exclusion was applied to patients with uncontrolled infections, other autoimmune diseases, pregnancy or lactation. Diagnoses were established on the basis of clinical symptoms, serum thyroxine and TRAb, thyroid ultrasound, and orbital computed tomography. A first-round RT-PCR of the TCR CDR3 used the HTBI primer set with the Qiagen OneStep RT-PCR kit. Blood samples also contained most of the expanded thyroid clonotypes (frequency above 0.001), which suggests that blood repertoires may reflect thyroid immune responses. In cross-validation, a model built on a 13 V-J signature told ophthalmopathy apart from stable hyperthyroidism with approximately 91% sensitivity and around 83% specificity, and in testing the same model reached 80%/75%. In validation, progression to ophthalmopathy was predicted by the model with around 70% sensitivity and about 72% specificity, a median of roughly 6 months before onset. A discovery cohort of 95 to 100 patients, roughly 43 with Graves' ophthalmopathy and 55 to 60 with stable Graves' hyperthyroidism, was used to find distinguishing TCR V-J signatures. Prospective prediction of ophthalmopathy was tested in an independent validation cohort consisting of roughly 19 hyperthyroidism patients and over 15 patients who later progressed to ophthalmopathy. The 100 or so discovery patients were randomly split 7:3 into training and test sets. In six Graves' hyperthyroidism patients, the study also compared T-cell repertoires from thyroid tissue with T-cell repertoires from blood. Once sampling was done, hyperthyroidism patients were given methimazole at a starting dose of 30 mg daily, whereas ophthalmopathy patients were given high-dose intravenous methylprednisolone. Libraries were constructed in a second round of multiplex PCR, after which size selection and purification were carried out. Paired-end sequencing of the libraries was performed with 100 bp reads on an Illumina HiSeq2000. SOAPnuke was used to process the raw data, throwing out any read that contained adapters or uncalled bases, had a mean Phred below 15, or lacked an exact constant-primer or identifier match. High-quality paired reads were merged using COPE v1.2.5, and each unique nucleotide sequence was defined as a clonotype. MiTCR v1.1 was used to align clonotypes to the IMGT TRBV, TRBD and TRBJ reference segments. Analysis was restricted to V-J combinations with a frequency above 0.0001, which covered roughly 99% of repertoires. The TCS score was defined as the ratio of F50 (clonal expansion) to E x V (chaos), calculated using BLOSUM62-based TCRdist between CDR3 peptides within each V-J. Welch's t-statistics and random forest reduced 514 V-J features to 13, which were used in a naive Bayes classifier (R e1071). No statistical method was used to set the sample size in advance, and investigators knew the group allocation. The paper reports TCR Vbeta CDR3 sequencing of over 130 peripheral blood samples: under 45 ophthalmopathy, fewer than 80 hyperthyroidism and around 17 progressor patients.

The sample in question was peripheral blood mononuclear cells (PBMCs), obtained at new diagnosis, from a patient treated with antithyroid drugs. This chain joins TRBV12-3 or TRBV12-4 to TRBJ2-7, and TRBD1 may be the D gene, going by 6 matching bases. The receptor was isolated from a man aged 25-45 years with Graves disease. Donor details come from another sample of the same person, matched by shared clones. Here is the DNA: TGTGCCAGCTGTTGGTCCCAGGGGCTCGAGCAGTACTTC. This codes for CASCWSQGLEQYF.